The text below deals with one TCR beta chain. The antigen is unknown. The CDR3 has 15 residues. Looked up from germline, CDR1 is PRHDT and CDR2 is FYEKMQ (reference sequence). Between the trimmed V and J ends, which lost 5 bases and 0 bases, there was a span of 14 bases. The primer mix had 60 Vbeta and 13 Jbeta primers. Some clones are missing from TCRdb's copy, which holds only in-frame ones; the method was immunoSEQ multiplex PCR. Of about 98,000 clones listed, around 86% are singletons. The entry originates in a study of cytomegalovirus exposure and HLA in healthy donors. Findings of the study overall: Presence/absence analyses supposed approximately even sequencing depth among donors. In a later analysis, TCR beta V- and J-gene trimming was associated with a missense DCLRE1C variant.

The TCR was taken from a female donor in good health and CMV-seropositive. The sample was PBMCs. The chain is built from TRBV13 and TRBJ2-7; D might be TRBD2 (6 bases). The CDR3 loop reads CASSTRDSDSYEQYF. In DNA, the CDR3 is TGTGCCAGCAGCACCCGGGACTCCGACTCCTACGAGCAGTACTTC.